The entry below describes one T cell receptor (beta chain). The target antigen is unknown. Sequenced by immunoSEQ multiplex PCR; TCRdb stores in-frame clones only, minus some. The sample records about 110,000 clones, more than 90% being singletons. This entry comes from a study of cytomegalovirus exposure and HLA in healthy donors. Study outcomes and limitations: Published work reported that the classifier diagnosed cytomegalovirus status with high specificity and sensitivity.

The donors were members of the validation cohort comprising some 120 subjects, separate from the roughly 650-subject first cohort. The germline V and J ends were trimmed by 0 bases and 2 bases, with 10 bases remaining between them. Germline V lookup: CDR1 MDHEN, CDR2 SYDVKM. CDR3 length equals 15 residues. This chain links TRBV28 with TRBJ1-2, with no clear D. Sequences were obtained from PBMCs. This receptor was obtained from a young woman in good health and CMV-seronegative. DNA for the CDR3: TGTGCCAGCAGTTTATGGCAGGATTCCAACTATGGCTACACCTTC. This encodes CASSLWQDSNYGYTF.